These T cell receptor beta chains were read from a single sample in a study of shared clonotypes between healthy human individuals. Sequencing used immunoSEQ multiplex PCR; TCRdb keeps in-frame clones, though not all of them. The repertoire holds approximately 1.5 million clones, with 97% to 99% as singletons. Sequenced material: naive CD4+ T cells sorted from blood. These receptors all come from a man aged 25 to 40 in good health. Both conserved end residues are part of each CDR3. D genes are given only for firm matches. The size of a clone is reported for some rows only, either as once, few or many, or as a class for expanded clones.

d_call: TRBD1; clone_size: .; v_call: TRBV5-8; j_call: TRBJ1-1; cdr3_aa: CASSPPGQGMFASEAFF; cdr3_nt: TGTGCCAGCAGCCCACCGGGACAGGGAATGTTTGCGTCTGAAGCTTTCTTT
d_call: .; clone_size: .; v_call: TRBV29-1; j_call: TRBJ2-1; cdr3_aa: CSVQEGGYEQFF; cdr3_nt: TGCAGCGTTCAAGAGGGAGGTTATGAGCAGTTCTTC
d_call: .; clone_size: .; v_call: TRBV7-2; j_call: TRBJ2-5; cdr3_aa: CFEAQGRQYF; cdr3_nt: TGTTTCGAGGCTCAGGGGCGGCAGTACTTC
d_call: .; clone_size: .; v_call: TRBV2; j_call: TRBJ2-2; cdr3_aa: CASSGDLTGELFF; cdr3_nt: TGTGCCAGCAGTGGGGACTTGACCGGGGAGCTGTTTTTT
d_call: .; clone_size: .; v_call: TRBV5-6; j_call: TRBJ2-7; cdr3_aa: CASSFRAPAYEQYF; cdr3_nt: TGTGCCAGCAGCTTTCGGGCGCCGGCCTACGAGCAGTACTTC
d_call: TRBD1; clone_size: .; v_call: TRBV6-1; j_call: TRBJ2-3; cdr3_aa: CASSGRRTGVLTDTQYF; cdr3_nt: TGTGCCAGCAGTGGAAGACGGACAGGGGTTTTGACAGATACGCAGTATTTT
d_call: .; clone_size: .; v_call: TRBV9; j_call: TRBJ2-5; cdr3_aa: CASSARDFSQTQYF; cdr3_nt: TGTGCCAGCAGCGCAAGGGACTTCTCTCAGACCCAGTACTTC
d_call: .; clone_size: .; v_call: TRBV25-1; j_call: TRBJ2-5; cdr3_aa: CASSDLSFRTQYF; cdr3_nt: TGTGCCAGCAGTGATCTGAGCTTTCGGACCCAGTACTTC
d_call: .; clone_size: .; v_call: TRBV4-3; j_call: TRBJ1-5; cdr3_aa: CASSQDVQGGNQPQHF; cdr3_nt: TGCGCCAGCAGCCAAGATGTACAGGGAGGCAATCAGCCCCAGCATTTT
d_call: .; clone_size: .; v_call: TRBV9; j_call: TRBJ2-1; cdr3_aa: CASSIGPLGNEQFF; cdr3_nt: TGTGCCAGCAGCATTGGACCGTTGGGTAATGAGCAGTTCTTC
d_call: .; clone_size: .; v_call: TRBV15; j_call: TRBJ2-2; cdr3_aa: CATSRDGSNFDGELFF; cdr3_nt: TGTGCCACCAGCAGAGATGGCTCAAACTTTGACGGGGAGCTGTTTTTT
d_call: .; clone_size: once; v_call: TRBV27; j_call: TRBJ1-2; cdr3_aa: CASRQGSNYGYTF; cdr3_nt: TGTGCCAGCAGGCAGGGTTCTAACTATGGCTACACCTTC
d_call: .; clone_size: .; v_call: TRBV6-5; j_call: TRBJ2-1; cdr3_aa: CASTWDALSYNEQFF; cdr3_nt: TGTGCCAGCACCTGGGACGCCCTCTCCTACAATGAGCAGTTCTTC
d_call: TRBD2; clone_size: .; v_call: TRBV10-3; j_call: TRBJ2-3; cdr3_aa: CAISGLAGAGTDTQYF; cdr3_nt: TGTGCCATCAGTGGACTAGCGGGAGCAGGGACAGATACGCAGTATTTT
d_call: .; clone_size: .; v_call: TRBV7-6; j_call: TRBJ2-1; cdr3_aa: CASSLRGAGEQFF; cdr3_nt: TGTGCCAGCAGCTTACGTGGGGCGGGTGAGCAGTTCTTC
d_call: .; clone_size: .; v_call: TRBV19; j_call: TRBJ2-5; cdr3_aa: CASSIWGETQYF; cdr3_nt: TGTGCCAGTAGTATCTGGGGGGAGACCCAGTACTTC
d_call: .; clone_size: .; v_call: TRBV7-8; j_call: TRBJ2-3; cdr3_aa: CASSATDTQYF; cdr3_nt: TGTGCCAGCAGCGCTACAGATACGCAGTATTTT
d_call: .; clone_size: .; v_call: TRBV7-2; j_call: TRBJ2-5; cdr3_aa: CASSLVSWSKETQYF; cdr3_nt: TGTGCCAGCAGCTTAGTCTCGTGGAGCAAAGAGACCCAGTACTTC
d_call: .; clone_size: .; v_call: TRBV6-1; j_call: TRBJ1-5; cdr3_aa: CASISYGQPQHF; cdr3_nt: TGTGCCAGCATTAGCTACGGTCAGCCCCAGCATTTT
d_call: .; clone_size: .; v_call: TRBV29-1; j_call: TRBJ2-3; cdr3_aa: CSVGHPDTQYF; cdr3_nt: TGCAGCGTTGGTCATCCAGATACGCAGTATTTT
d_call: .; clone_size: .; v_call: TRBV11-2; j_call: TRBJ2-1; cdr3_aa: CASSLDWSGSYNEQFF; cdr3_nt: TGTGCCAGCAGCTTAGATTGGTCAGGGTCCTACAATGAGCAGTTCTTC
d_call: .; clone_size: .; v_call: TRBV2; j_call: TRBJ2-1; cdr3_aa: CASSETGSSYNEQFF; cdr3_nt: TGTGCCAGCAGTGAGACTGGGAGCTCCTACAATGAGCAGTTCTTC
d_call: .; clone_size: .; v_call: TRBV5-4; j_call: TRBJ2-5; cdr3_aa: CASSSRATKETQYF; cdr3_nt: TGTGCCAGCAGCTCGAGAGCTACAAAAGAGACCCAGTACTTC
d_call: .; clone_size: once; v_call: TRBV21-1; j_call: TRBJ2-7; cdr3_aa: CASSKVGGTAYEQYF; cdr3_nt: TGTGCCAGCAGCAAAGTTGGGGGGACTGCCTACGAGCAGTACTTC
d_call: TRBD1; clone_size: .; v_call: TRBV7-9; j_call: TRBJ2-3; cdr3_aa: CASSSRQGASTDTQYF; cdr3_nt: TGTGCCAGCAGCTCCCGACAGGGGGCGAGCACAGATACGCAGTATTTT
d_call: TRBD1; clone_size: .; v_call: TRBV5-6; j_call: TRBJ1-5; cdr3_aa: CASSFGRGPQPQHF; cdr3_nt: TGTGCCAGCAGCTTCGGCAGGGGGCCTCAGCCCCAGCATTTT
d_call: .; clone_size: .; v_call: TRBV7-9; j_call: TRBJ2-1; cdr3_aa: CASSSRGQIGNEQFF; cdr3_nt: TGTGCCAGCAGCTCCAGGGGACAAATTGGGAATGAGCAGTTCTTC
d_call: .; clone_size: .; v_call: TRBV19; j_call: TRBJ2-2; cdr3_aa: CASRSDPYAGELFF; cdr3_nt: TGTGCCAGTAGATCGGACCCCTACGCCGGGGAGCTGTTTTTT
d_call: .; clone_size: once; v_call: TRBV7-3; j_call: TRBJ1-4; cdr3_aa: CGIRATNEKLFF; cdr3_nt: TGTGGGATTAGGGCAACTAATGAAAAACTGTTTTTT
d_call: .; clone_size: .; v_call: TRBV5-5; j_call: TRBJ1-2; cdr3_aa: CASSLVHGQTKVYGYTF; cdr3_nt: TGTGCCAGCAGCTTGGTGCACGGACAGACAAAGGTCTATGGCTACACCTTC
d_call: .; clone_size: .; v_call: TRBV5-4; j_call: TRBJ1-2; cdr3_aa: CASSAPDGNYGYTF; cdr3_nt: TGTGCCAGCAGTGCCCCGGACGGGAACTATGGCTACACCTTC
d_call: .; clone_size: .; v_call: TRBV6-5; j_call: TRBJ1-1; cdr3_aa: CASSYSLDTEAFF; cdr3_nt: TGTGCCAGCAGTTATTCCCTAGACACTGAAGCTTTCTTT
d_call: .; clone_size: .; v_call: TRBV28; j_call: TRBJ1-4; cdr3_aa: CASSSGDLLFF; cdr3_nt: TGTGCCAGCAGTTCCGGGGACCTTCTGTTTTTT
d_call: .; clone_size: .; v_call: TRBV19; j_call: TRBJ2-1; cdr3_aa: CASRHIRSGAYNEQFF; cdr3_nt: TGTGCCAGTAGGCATATCCGGTCAGGGGCCTACAATGAGCAGTTCTTC
d_call: TRBD2; clone_size: .; v_call: TRBV9; j_call: TRBJ2-1; cdr3_aa: CASSITQTLAGGNEQFF; cdr3_nt: TGTGCCAGCAGCATCACGCAGACGCTAGCGGGAGGGAATGAGCAATTCTTC
d_call: .; clone_size: .; v_call: TRBV7-2; j_call: TRBJ2-7; cdr3_aa: CASSRDMATEQYF; cdr3_nt: TGTGCCAGCAGCCGGGACATGGCGACCGAGCAGTACTTC
d_call: .; clone_size: .; v_call: TRBV11-2; j_call: TRBJ2-7; cdr3_aa: CASSLVFSSNEQYF; cdr3_nt: TGTGCCAGCAGCTTAGTATTTAGCTCCAACGAGCAGTACTTC
d_call: .; clone_size: .; v_call: TRBV12-2; j_call: TRBJ2-3; cdr3_aa: CASRCKYTQYF; cdr3_nt: TGTGCAAGTCGCTGCAAGTATACGCAGTATTTT
d_call: .; clone_size: .; v_call: TRBV6-1; j_call: TRBJ2-2; cdr3_aa: CASSVLDVGELFF; cdr3_nt: TGTGCCAGCAGTGTGCTAGATGTCGGGGAGCTGTTTTTT
d_call: .; clone_size: .; v_call: TRBV10-3; j_call: TRBJ2-1; cdr3_aa: CAISGQQGSSYNEQFF; cdr3_nt: TGTGCCATCAGTGGCCAGCAGGGAAGCTCCTACAATGAGCAGTTCTTC
d_call: TRBD2; clone_size: once; v_call: TRBV7-7; j_call: TRBJ2-5; cdr3_aa: CASSLVRGSETQYF; cdr3_nt: TGTGCTAGCAGCTTAGTGCGGGGGTCAGAGACCCAGTACTTC
d_call: .; clone_size: .; v_call: TRBV19; j_call: TRBJ2-4; cdr3_aa: CASSIGAGPGKNIQYF; cdr3_nt: TGTGCCAGTAGTATAGGAGCCGGGCCGGGCAAAAACATTCAGTACTTC
d_call: TRBD1; clone_size: .; v_call: TRBV18; j_call: TRBJ1-1; cdr3_aa: CASSPGQSTEAFF; cdr3_nt: TGTGCCAGCTCCCCGGGACAGTCAACTGAAGCTTTCTTT
d_call: .; clone_size: .; v_call: TRBV11-2; j_call: TRBJ2-7; cdr3_aa: CASSLIRYEQYF; cdr3_nt: TGTGCCAGCAGCTTAATCAGATACGAGCAGTACTTC
d_call: .; clone_size: once; v_call: TRBV5-1; j_call: TRBJ2-5; cdr3_aa: CASSLVGSQETQYF; cdr3_nt: TGCGCCAGCAGCTTGGTTGGCAGCCAAGAGACCCAGTACTTC
d_call: TRBD2; clone_size: .; v_call: TRBV5-5; j_call: TRBJ2-7; cdr3_aa: CASSSGGGKSSYEQYF; cdr3_nt: TGTGCCAGCAGCTCTGGGGGAGGGAAATCCTCCTACGAGCAGTACTTC
d_call: .; clone_size: .; v_call: TRBV28; j_call: TRBJ2-5; cdr3_aa: CASRLGLTPETQYF; cdr3_nt: TGTGCCAGCAGATTGGGACTGACCCCCGAGACCCAGTACTTC
d_call: TRBD1; clone_size: .; v_call: TRBV7-2; j_call: TRBJ1-2; cdr3_aa: CASSADRANYGYTF; cdr3_nt: TGTGCCAGCAGCGCGGACAGGGCTAACTATGGCTACACCTTC
d_call: TRBD2; clone_size: .; v_call: TRBV10-1; j_call: TRBJ2-1; cdr3_aa: CASSELSGTYNEQFF; cdr3_nt: TGCGCCAGCAGTGAATTGAGCGGGACGTACAATGAGCAGTTCTTC
d_call: TRBD2; clone_size: once; v_call: TRBV11-2; j_call: TRBJ2-3; cdr3_aa: CASGLAIDTQYF; cdr3_nt: TGTGCCAGCGGACTAGCTATAGATACGCAGTATTTT
d_call: .; clone_size: .; v_call: TRBV7-9; j_call: TRBJ1-2; cdr3_aa: CASGNSGTLYGYTF; cdr3_nt: TGTGCCAGCGGAAACTCCGGGACACTTTATGGCTACACCTTC
d_call: .; clone_size: .; v_call: TRBV2; j_call: TRBJ1-1; cdr3_aa: CASSLQGNTEAFF; cdr3_nt: TGTGCCAGCAGTCTACAGGGGAACACTGAAGCTTTCTTT
d_call: .; clone_size: .; v_call: TRBV11-3; j_call: TRBJ2-5; cdr3_aa: CASSSSYGGETQYF; cdr3_nt: TGTGCCAGCAGCTCGAGTTATGGTGGGGAGACCCAGTACTTC
d_call: TRBD2; clone_size: .; v_call: TRBV9; j_call: TRBJ2-7; cdr3_aa: CASSVNPGTSGRAEQYF; cdr3_nt: TGTGCCAGCAGCGTTAACCCCGGGACTAGCGGGAGGGCCGAGCAGTACTTC
d_call: TRBD2; clone_size: .; v_call: TRBV2; j_call: TRBJ2-5; cdr3_aa: CASTRDYRSGTQYF; cdr3_nt: TGTGCCAGCACCCGGGACTACCGATCGGGGACCCAGTACTTC
d_call: .; clone_size: once; v_call: TRBV4-3; j_call: TRBJ1-3; cdr3_aa: CASSQDSAGSGNTIYF; cdr3_nt: TGCGCCAGCAGCCAAGATTCGGCAGGCTCTGGAAACACCATATATTTT
d_call: .; clone_size: .; v_call: TRBV7-2; j_call: TRBJ2-3; cdr3_aa: CASSYASGGTDTQYF; cdr3_nt: TGTGCCAGCAGCTACGCTTCGGGGGGCACAGATACGCAGTATTTT
d_call: TRBD1; clone_size: few; v_call: TRBV9; j_call: TRBJ2-7; cdr3_aa: CASSVGDSSYEQYF; cdr3_nt: TGTGCCAGCAGCGTAGGGGACAGCTCCTACGAGCAGTACTTC
d_call: TRBD1; clone_size: .; v_call: TRBV7-9; j_call: TRBJ2-2; cdr3_aa: CASSLVGRDRGTGELFF; cdr3_nt: TGTGCCAGCAGCTTGGTGGGCCGGGACAGGGGCACCGGGGAGCTGTTTTTT